This TCR beta chain was found in a study of blood T cell repertoires in COVID-19. Study-wide context: Samples representing acute and convalescent COVID-19 were sourced from the United States, Italy and Spain.

TCRdb's table, derived via immunoSEQ multiplex PCR, lists solely in-frame clones and lacks some. Of about 98,000 clones listed, around 87% are singletons. V trimming: 4 bases; J trimming: 2 bases; junction bases outside the gene matches: 8. The CDR3 has 16 amino acids. Germline V gives CDR1 KGHDR, CDR2 SFDVKD. Patients at the Seattle site were enrolled during active infection and followed longitudinally. The receptor was derived from a woman between 45 and 65 years old with COVID-19, enrolled during active disease. The chain is built from TRBV24-1 and TRBJ2-3; 7 bases are shared with TRBD2. Material for sequencing was peripheral blood. DNA for the CDR3: TGTGCCACCAGTGACCACACAGCGGGGACCACAGATACGCAGTATTTT. Protein product: CATSDHTAGTTDTQYF.